The 24 T cell receptor beta chains given below trace back to one sample, sequenced in a study of blood T cell repertoires in COVID-19. Produced via immunoSEQ multiplex PCR; TCRdb's table is partial and in-frame only. The sample lists around 100,000 clones, around 87% occurring once. The sequenced sample was peripheral blood. The receptors originated from a woman older than 75 with acute or convalescent COVID-19.

In its sample, this clone was seen once. The chain recombines TRBV18 with TRBJ2-7; D possibly corresponds to TRBD1 (6 bases). The ends were cut back, 3 bases at V and 5 bases at J, with 14 bases in the middle. CDR3 length: 14 residues. Germline CDR1 and CDR2: KGHSH and LQKENI. The CDR3 bases are TGTGCCAGCTCACCGCCTACAGGGAATAACGAGCAGTACTTC. Amino acids: CASSPPTGNNEQYF. The variable domain in full, completed from reference TRBV18 and TRBJ2-7, reads NAGVMQNPRHLVRRRGQEARLRCSPMKGHSHVYWYRQLPEEGLKFMVYLQKENIIDESGMPKERFSAEFPKEGPSILRIQQVVRGDSAAYFCASSPPTGNNEQYFGPGTRLTVT.

The chain combines TRBV6-5 with TRBJ2-7, with D hard to call. V dropped 0 bases and J dropped 2 bases, with 8 bases sitting between them. Germline V gene lookup returns CDR1 MNHEY and CDR2 SVGAGI. The CDR3 sequence is 14 residues long. The chain's CDR3 is CASSYSLSAYEQYF. In DNA form, the CDR3 reads TGTGCCAGCAGTTACTCTCTGTCAGCCTACGAGCAGTACTTC.

The table lists this clone with a few counts. The rearrangement joins TRBV6-2 or TRBV6-3 to TRBJ1-6, with 8 bases matching TRBD1. J gave up 16 bases and V 6 bases, and 5 bases lay outside the gene matches. The germline CDR1 and CDR2 sequences are MNHEY and SVGEGT. The CDR3 covers 11 residues. The CDR3 sequence: CASSTGTGLHF. Written as DNA, the CDR3 is TGTGCCAGCAGCACCGGGACAGGACTCCACTTT.

This chain connects TRBV2 to TRBJ1-2; the D is unclear. This CDR3 spans 11 amino acids. Trimming stripped 3 bases from V and 9 bases from J, with 8 bases between. Germline CDR1 and CDR2: SNHLY and FYNNEI. CDR3 DNA sequence: TGTGCCAGCAGTGAGGAGACCCGCTACACCTTC. Its translation: CASSEETRYTF.

This chain links TRBV30 with TRBJ1-5, with 11 bases identical to TRBD1. Trimming at V came to 1 base and at J to 6 bases, leaving 5 bases not matched to a gene. Germline assignment: CDR1 GTSNPN and CDR2 SVGIG (reference sequence). This CDR3 is built from 15 residues. Here the CDR3 DNA reads TGTGCCTGGAGTGAAGGACAGGGGGCGATTCAGCCCCAGCATTTT. Protein sequence: CAWSEGQGAIQPQHF.

The gene calls are TRBV10-1 and TRBJ2-3; D remains ambiguous. The germline CDR1 and CDR2 sequences are WNHNN and SYGVQD (reference sequence). This CDR3 has 15 amino acids. Trimming left V 3 bases short and J 2 bases short, with 12 bases between. The CDR3: CASSDQEIYTDTQYF. DNA of the CDR3: TGCGCCAGCAGTGACCAGGAAATTTACACAGATACGCAGTATTTT.

The chain uses TRBV20-1 and TRBJ2-7, with 10 bases matching TRBD2. V lost 3 bases and J lost 0; bases outside the gene matches: 8. The V gene's germline CDR1 is DFQATT and CDR2 SNEGSKA (reference sequence). The CDR3 loop spans 16 amino acids. The CDR3 loop is CSASNELAGISYEQYF. In nucleotides, the CDR3 is TGCAGTGCTAGTAATGAACTAGCGGGGATCTCCTACGAGCAGTACTTC.

This clone was seen only a few times. V is TRBV7-2 and J is TRBJ2-2, with 10 nucleotides matching TRBD1. The germline gives CDR1 SGHTA, CDR2 FQGNSA. V gave up 3 bases and J gave up 16 bases; unmatched junction bases: 5. This CDR3 has 12 amino acids. The CDR3 region is CASSLTGQGPFF. Here the CDR3 DNA reads TGTGCCAGCAGCTTGACGGGACAGGGGCCGTTTTTT.

V and J are TRBV18 and TRBJ2-7, with D possibly being TRBD2 (5 bases). V shed 3 bases and J shed 5 bases, with 11 bases lying between them. This CDR3 is 13 amino acids long. Germline V gene data show CDR1 as KGHSH and CDR2 as LQKENI. CDR3 sequence: CASSPGILDEQYF. DNA of the CDR3: TGTGCCAGCTCACCCGGGATTCTGGACGAGCAGTACTTC.

Remarks on this clone: The junction departs from germline at one end; a sequencing error may be responsible. The chain is built from TRBV28 and TRBJ1-2, with D unresolved. CDR3 length: 15 amino acids. From germline, CDR1 is MDHEN and CDR2 SYDVKM. For the CDR3, the DNA is TGTGCCAGCAGCCTCCGGGTATCGAAAAACTATGGCTGCACCTTC. Translating it yields CASSLRVSKNYGCTF.

CDR3 in DNA: TGTGCCAGCAGCCCCCGGGGAGGGTCCTACGAGCAGTACTTC. It codes for CASSPRGGSYEQYF. The chain uses TRBV9 and TRBJ2-7; TRBD2 agrees at 7 bases. This CDR3 comprises 14 residues. V lost 4 bases to trimming and J lost 1 base; unmatched junction nucleotides: 5. CDR1 is SGDLS, CDR2 YYNGEE, per germline.

The rearrangement uses TRBV11-2 and TRBJ1-1, with a weak D call TRBD1 (5 bases). Germline CDR1 SGHAT, CDR2 FQNNGV. The germline V and J ends were trimmed by 1 base and 7 bases, with 13 bases remaining between them. The CDR3 sequence is 14 residues long. The chain's CDR3 is CASSLGFGADEAFF. The CDR3 DNA follows: TGTGCCAGCAGCTTAGGATTTGGGGCGGATGAAGCTTTCTTT.

V gene TRBV27 combines with J gene TRBJ1-5; tentative D call: TRBD1 (5 bases). This CDR3 is 16 amino acids long. Trimming pared 6 bases from V and 0 bases from J, leaving 15 bases between. Germline V gene sequence: CDR1 MNHEY, CDR2 SMNVEV (reference sequence). This chain's CDR3 is CASSYTGGSSNQPQHF. The CDR3, as DNA: TGTGCCAGCAGCTACACGGGGGGTTCTAGCAATCAGCCCCAGCATTTT.

The chain joins TRBV24-1 to TRBJ2-3; perhaps TRBD2 as D (6 bases). Germline V lookup: CDR1 KGHDR, CDR2 SFDVKD. V shed 5 bases and J shed 4 bases, with 9 bases lying between them. This CDR3 is 13 amino acids long. The CDR3 nucleotides are TGTGCCACCAGTGGTAGGGAGGCAGATACGCAGTATTTT. This codes for CATSGREADTQYF.

CDR3 amino acids: CASSPRVRRGADTQYF. In DNA form, the CDR3 reads TGTGCCAGCAGCCCCAGGGTTCGGCGGGGGGCCGATACGCAGTATTTT. The V and J genes are TRBV6-2 or TRBV6-3 and TRBJ2-3; 8 bases are a match to TRBD2. The CDR3 contains 16 residues. With 6 bases clipped from V and 6 bases from J, the junction kept 14 bases outside the gene matches. Germline-derived CDR1 and CDR2 are MNHEY and SVGEGT.

V is TRBV27 and J is TRBJ1-5; 9 nucleotides agree with TRBD1. The germline CDR1 and CDR2 sequences are MNHEY and SMNVEV (reference sequence). There are 16 residues in the CDR3. Trimming cost V 4 bases and J 2 bases; bases outside gene matches: 6. CDR3 nucleotides: TGTGCCAGCAGTTCCGCGACAGGGGGTGGCAATCAGCCCCAGCATTTT. It is translated as CASSSATGGGNQPQHF.

The CDR3 sequence: CASSLGDRGYGYTF. CDR3 DNA: TGTGCCAGCAGCTTAGGGGACAGGGGGTATGGCTACACCTTC. The chain joins TRBV7-2 to TRBJ1-2; TRBD1 matches at 11 bases. The CDR3 contains 14 residues. V trimming: 1 base; J trimming: 5 bases; junction bases outside the gene matches: 0. Germline-derived CDR1 and CDR2 are SGHTA and FQGNSA.

This chain connects TRBV5-1 to TRBJ2-1, with 9 bases fitting TRBD2. The J segment lost 7 bases and the V segment lost 2 bases, leaving 10 bases of the junction unmatched. Germline V gene lookup returns CDR1 SGHRS and CDR2 YFSETQ. The CDR3 extends over 16 amino acids. CDR3 loop: CASSFFGASGTNEQFF. The CDR3 nucleotides read TGCGCCAGCAGCTTCTTCGGGGCTAGCGGGACGAATGAGCAGTTCTTC.

The rearrangement joins TRBV19 to TRBJ1-1, with D unclear. V was clipped by 7 bases and J by 0 bases, with 12 bases between them. This CDR3 contains 14 residues. Germline V CDR1 and CDR2: LNHDA, SQIVND (reference sequence). The CDR3 region has the DNA TGTGCCAGTAACACCCACATTATGAACACTGAAGCTTTCTTT. It is translated as CASNTHIMNTEAFF.

The rearrangement uses TRBV7-9 and TRBJ2-7; no clear D gene. The CDR3 contains 11 residues. Between the trimmed V and J ends, which lost 2 bases and 7 bases, there was a span of 6 bases. In germline, CDR1 is SEHNR, CDR2 FQNEAQ (reference sequence). As DNA, the CDR3 is TGTGCCAGCAGCTTAACGGGTGAGCAGTACTTC. Translating gives CASSLTGEQYF. Full variable domain (outside the CDR3, taken from reference TRBV7-9 and TRBJ2-7): DTGVSQNPRHKITKRGQNVTFRCDPISEHNRLYWYRQTLGQGPEFLTYFQNEAQLEKSRLLSDRFSAERPKGSFSTLEIQRTEQGDSAMYLCASSLTGEQYFGPGTRLTVT.

V gene TRBV7-9 combines with J gene TRBJ1-3, with 7 nucleotides matching TRBD1. With 5 bases clipped from V and 2 bases from J, the junction kept 3 bases outside the gene matches. Germline V gives CDR1 SEHNR, CDR2 FQNEAQ (reference sequence). The CDR3 runs 14 residues. Here the CDR3 reads CASSGGTAGNTIYF. The CDR3 DNA is TGTGCCAGCAGCGGGGGGACAGCTGGAAACACCATATATTTT.

This clone appeared a few times. The chain uses TRBV2 and TRBJ2-7; 8 bases agree with TRBD1. This CDR3 has 13 residues. CDR1 and CDR2 (germline): SNHLY, FYNNEI. V shed 7 bases, J shed 5 bases, and the junction held 7 bases outside the gene matches. The CDR3 reads CASNGQGRNEQYF. CDR3 coding DNA: TGTGCCAGCAACGGACAGGGCAGGAACGAGCAGTACTTC.

V usage is TRBV25-1 and J usage is TRBJ1-6, with D possibly TRBD1 on 6 matching bases. This CDR3 is 14 amino acids long. Trimming left V 6 bases short and J 9 bases short, with 15 bases between. The V gene's germline CDR1 is MGHDK and CDR2 SYGVNS. CDR3 DNA: TGTGCCAGCAGGGACAGTCTAATTAGTTCACCCCTCCACTTT. Its translation is CASRDSLISSPLHF.

The chain joins TRBV18 to TRBJ1-1; the match to TRBD1 covers 7 bases. The V gene's germline CDR1 is KGHSH and CDR2 LQKENI. The CDR3 loop spans 14 amino acids. J was trimmed by 2 bases and V by 6 bases; bases with no gene match: 6. The CDR3 here is CASSPEGANTEAFF. The CDR3, as DNA: TGTGCCAGCTCGCCAGAGGGGGCTAACACTGAAGCTTTCTTT.